The rows below give T cell receptor beta chains drawn from one sample of a study of blood T cell repertoires in COVID-19. Clones were read by immunoSEQ multiplex PCR, and TCRdb kept only the in-frame ones, dropping some. Of hundreds of thousands of clones listed, roughly nine tenths were seen once; the top ten hold 7.5% to 9%. Material for sequencing was peripheral blood. The receptors derive from a woman between 50 and 59 years old with COVID-19, enrolled during active disease. Both conserved end residues are part of each CDR3. The order of the fields is J gene, V gene, clone size, D gene, CDR3 protein, CDR3 DNA. D genes are given only for firm matches. Rows give clone size only sometimes, using once, few, many, or a class for an expanded clone.

>TRBJ2-2|TRBV3-1/TRBV3-2|.|.
CASSLLGEMNTGELFF
TGTGCCAGCAGCCTTCTAGGCGAAATGAACACCGGGGAGCTGTTTTTT
>TRBJ2-7|TRBV19|.|TRBD1
CASSGQGNYEQYF
TGTGCCAGTAGTGGACAGGGAAACTACGAGCAGTACTTC
>TRBJ1-2|TRBV19|once|.
CASKRGGFGYTF
TGTGCCAGTAAAAGAGGAGGGTTTGGCTACACCTTC
>TRBJ1-1|TRBV2|.|.
CASSAMEDTEAFF
TGTGCCAGCAGCGCGATGGAGGATACTGAAGCTTTCTTT
>TRBJ1-1|TRBV5-4|once|.
CASSFGAVNTEAFF
TGTGCCAGCAGCTTTGGTGCGGTGAACACTGAAGCTTTCTTT
>TRBJ1-1|TRBV18|.|.
CASSFIPSGPQMNTEAFF
TGTGCCAGCTCCTTCATCCCATCAGGCCCCCAAATGAACACTGAAGCTTTCTTT
>TRBJ2-7|TRBV6-5|.|TRBD1
CASSQGADPYEQYF
TGTGCCAGCAGTCAGGGGGCCGACCCCTACGAGCAGTACTTC
>TRBJ1-1|TRBV19|.|.
CASSIVGPNTEAFF
TGTGCCAGTAGTATAGTGGGCCCGAACACTGAAGCTTTCTTT
>TRBJ2-7|TRBV28|few|TRBD2
CASSEAGIHEQYF
TGTGCCAGCAGTGAAGCGGGGATCCACGAGCAGTACTTC
>TRBJ2-7|TRBV4-1|once|TRBD2
CASSQHSGGTSYEQYF
TGCGCCAGCAGCCAACATAGCGGGGGCACTTCCTACGAGCAGTACTTC
>TRBJ1-4|TRBV7-3|.|TRBD1
CASSLTGRGPNEKLFF
TGTGCCAGCAGCTTAACGGGCAGGGGGCCGAATGAAAAACTGTTTTTT
>TRBJ1-1|TRBV7-9|.|.
CASSWAGTGAFF
TGTGCCAGCAGCTGGGCCGGGACTGGGGCTTTCTTT
>TRBJ2-2|TRBV11-3|.|.
CASSLGTGYTGELFF
TGTGCCAGCAGCTTAGGTACAGGGTACACCGGGGAGCTGTTTTTT
>TRBJ2-7|TRBV20-1|.|TRBD2
CSASTSLAGGDYEQYF
TGCAGTGCTAGTACGTCCCTAGCGGGGGGTGACTACGAGCAGTACTTC
>TRBJ1-1|TRBV20-1|.|TRBD1
CSASHRGRDRVHTEAFF
TGCAGTGCTAGTCACCGCGGGCGGGACAGGGTGCACACTGAAGCTTTCTTT
>TRBJ1-6|TRBV7-3|.|.
CASSFGGPGSPLHF
TGTGCCAGCAGCTTCGGGGGGCCAGGTTCACCCCTCCACTTT
>TRBJ1-5|TRBV9|.|.
CASSAGFSNQPQHF
TGTGCCAGCAGCGCAGGGTTTAGCAATCAGCCCCAGCATTTT
>TRBJ1-1|TRBV10-3|.|.
CAISEEGMNTEAFF
TGTGCCATCAGTGAAGAGGGCATGAACACTGAAGCTTTCTTT
>TRBJ2-4|TRBV24-1|.|TRBD2
CATSDSGGLAKNIQYF
TGTGCCACCAGTGATTCGGGGGGACTCGCCAAAAACATTCAGTACTTC
>TRBJ2-2|TRBV3-1/TRBV3-2|.|TRBD1
CASSGTANTGELFF
TGTGCCAGCAGCGGGACAGCCAACACCGGGGAGCTGTTTTTT
>TRBJ1-4|TRBV5-1|few|TRBD1
CASSLAGDRLNEKLFF
TGCGCCAGCAGCTTGGCCGGGGACAGGCTTAATGAAAAACTGTTTTTT
>TRBJ2-3|TRBV9|.|.
CASSEDGDKTDTQYF
TGTGCCAGCAGCGAGGACGGGGATAAGACAGATACGCAGTATTTT
>TRBJ1-4|TRBV20-1|.|.
CSASLSGRKLFF
TGCAGTGCTAGTCTCAGTGGGCGAAAACTGTTTTTT
>TRBJ1-5|TRBV15|.|.
CATSKQGSNQPQHF
TGTGCCACCAGCAAGCAGGGGAGCAATCAGCCCCAGCATTTT
>TRBJ2-3|TRBV5-1|few|.
CASSLAGEDTQYF
TGCGCCAGCAGCTTGGCAGGGGAAGATACGCAGTATTTT
>TRBJ2-7|TRBV5-1|.|.
CASSLGQQDYEQYF
TGCGCCAGCAGCTTAGGACAGCAAGACTACGAGCAGTACTTC
>TRBJ2-2|TRBV7-9|.|.
CASSWGTTGELFF
TGTGCCAGCAGCTGGGGGACAACCGGGGAGCTGTTTTTT
>TRBJ1-1|TRBV6-5|.|.
CASSLQGRTEAFF
TGTGCCAGCAGCCTACAGGGAAGGACTGAAGCTTTCTTT
>TRBJ1-1|TRBV6-6|.|.
CASLGGRTEAFF
TGTGCCAGCCTAGGGGGTAGGACTGAAGCTTTCTTT
>TRBJ1-6|TRBV11-2|.|.
CASQQRGNSPLHF
TGTGCCAGCCAACAAAGGGGAAATTCACCCCTCCACTTT
>TRBJ2-4|TRBV7-8|once|.
CASSPRGSAKNIQYF
TGTGCCAGCAGCCCTAGAGGATCCGCCAAAAACATTCAGTACTTC
>TRBJ1-3|TRBV4-1|.|TRBD1
CASSRRINRGAGNTIYF
TGCGCCAGCAGCCGAAGGATCAACAGGGGGGCTGGAAACACCATATATTTT
>TRBJ1-6|TRBV6-5|.|.
CASSYRNSPLHF
TGTGCCAGCAGTTACCGTAATTCACCCCTCCACTTT
>TRBJ2-1|TRBV18|.|TRBD1
CASSPNWGTESNEQFF
TGTGCCAGCTCCCCAAACTGGGGGACAGAGAGCAATGAGCAGTTCTTC
>TRBJ1-1|TRBV6-5|.|TRBD1
CASSATGVQAEAFF
TGTGCCAGCAGCGCTACAGGGGTTCAAGCTGAAGCTTTCTTT
>TRBJ2-5|TRBV3-1/TRBV3-2|.|.
CASSQARETQYF
TGTGCCAGCAGCCAAGCTCGGGAGACCCAGTACTTC
>TRBJ1-5|TRBV30|.|.
CAWSVRGRGQPQHF
TGTGCCTGGAGTGTACGGGGGAGAGGGCAGCCCCAGCATTTT
>TRBJ1-3|TRBV27|once|.
CASSSSGTPGNTIYF
TGTGCCAGCAGTTCCTCCGGGACACCTGGAAACACCATATATTTT
>TRBJ1-4|TRBV6-1|.|.
CASSERGGDEKLFF
TGTGCCAGCAGTGAAAGGGGGGGCGATGAAAAACTGTTTTTT
>TRBJ1-1|TRBV28|.|.
CASSSPVLFAFF
TGTGCCAGCAGCTCCCCCGTCCTGTTTGCTTTCTTT